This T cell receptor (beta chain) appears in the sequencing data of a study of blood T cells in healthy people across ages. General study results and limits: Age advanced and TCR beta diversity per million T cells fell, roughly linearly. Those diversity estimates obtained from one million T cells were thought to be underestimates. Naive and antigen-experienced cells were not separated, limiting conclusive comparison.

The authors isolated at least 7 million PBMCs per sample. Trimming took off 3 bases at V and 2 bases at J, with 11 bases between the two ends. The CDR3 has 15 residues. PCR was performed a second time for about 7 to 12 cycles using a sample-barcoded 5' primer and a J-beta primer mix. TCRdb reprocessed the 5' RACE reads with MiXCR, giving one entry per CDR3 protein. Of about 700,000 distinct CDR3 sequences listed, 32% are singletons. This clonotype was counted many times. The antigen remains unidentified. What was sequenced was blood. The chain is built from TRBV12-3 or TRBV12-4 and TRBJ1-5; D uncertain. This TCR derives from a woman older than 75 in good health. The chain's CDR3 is CASSFIPTGNQPQHF. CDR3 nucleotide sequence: TGTGCCAGCAGTTTTATTCCAACGGGCAATCAGCCCCAGCATTTT.